Below, 26 T cell receptor beta chains from the same sample are listed, as sequenced in a study of T cell responses to AZD1222 COVID-19 vaccine. Some clones are missing from TCRdb's copy, which holds only in-frame ones; the method was immunoSEQ multiplex PCR. The sample contains 95,000 to 100,000 clones, about nine tenths of which appear only once. Specimen: peripheral blood, collected 28 days after the second AZD1222 dose. Receptor source: an adult who received the AZD1222 COVID-19 vaccine.

J is TRBJ1-5 and V is TRBV6-4, with 7 nucleotides matching TRBD1. This CDR3 region has 15 residues. The V segment lost 6 bases and the J segment 5 bases; nucleotides outside the gene matches: 10. Germline CDR1 MRHNA, CDR2 SNTAGT. CDR3 coding DNA: TGTGCCAGCAGGGCCGGGACAGCCGACGATCAGCCCCAGCATTTT. It translates to CASRAGTADDQPQHF.

This chain uses TRBV3-1 (or the pseudogene TRBV3-2) with TRBJ2-5; D tentatively fits TRBD1 or TRBD2 (6 bases each). The CDR3 spans 15 residues. Deletions cut 4 bases from V and 10 bases from J, with 22 bases between. Germline CDR1 LGHDT, CDR2 YNNKEL (reference sequence). The CDR3 region has the DNA TGTGCCAGCAGCCCGCCCGGGGGCCTAGCCTGGGACCAGTACTTC. It translates to CASSPPGGLAWDQYF.

The genes are TRBV5-1 and TRBJ2-5; TRBD2 agrees at 7 bases. Trimming removed 3 bases from V and 1 base from J; junction bases left unmatched: 6. The CDR3 sequence is 15 residues long. Germline V CDR1 and CDR2: SGHRS, YFSETQ. Here the CDR3 reads CASSSTGGGQETQYF. CDR3 sequence (DNA): TGCGCCAGCAGCTCGACGGGCGGGGGCCAAGAGACCCAGTACTTC.

The CDR3 DNA follows: TGTGCCAGCAGCGTATTGGATGAGCAGTTCTTC. It yields the protein CASSVLDEQFF. The chain links TRBV9 to TRBJ2-1; D uncertain. The V end was cut by 1 base, the J end by 8 bases, with 4 bases between. The CDR3 consists of 11 residues. Germline values: CDR1 SGDLS, CDR2 YYNGEE.

V gene TRBV18 combines with J gene TRBJ2-7, with D maybe TRBD2 (7 bases). V shed 5 bases and J shed 0 bases, with 23 bases lying between them. Looked up from germline, CDR1 is KGHSH and CDR2 is LQKENI. CDR3 length: 18 amino acids. The chain's CDR3 is CASSAGGPQQGPSYEQYF. The CDR3 coding sequence is TGTGCCAGCTCAGCCGGGGGGCCCCAGCAGGGGCCCTCCTACGAGCAGTACTTC.

The V and J genes are TRBV2 and TRBJ1-4, with D tentatively TRBD1 (5 bases). The CDR3 covers 13 residues. V lost 6 bases and J 4 bases, leaving 9 bases between the germline ends. CDR1 and CDR2 from the germline V gene are SNHLY and FYNNEI. In nucleotides, the CDR3 is TGTGCCAGCAGCCGGGACGTTAATGAAAAACTGTTTTTT. It is translated as CASSRDVNEKLFF. The whole variable domain, filled in from reference TRBV2 and TRBJ1-4, reads EPEVTQTPSHQVTQMGQEVILRCVPISNHLYFYWYRQILGQKVEFLVSFYNNEISEKSEIFDDQFSVERPDGSNFTLKIRSTKLEDSAMYFCASSRDVNEKLFFGSGTQLSVL.

V is TRBV5-1 and J is TRBJ1-1; D unresolved. The CDR3 is made up of 14 amino acids. V dropped 2 bases and J dropped 3 bases, with 11 bases sitting between them. The germline V gene encodes CDR1 SGHRS and CDR2 YFSETQ. CDR3 DNA: TGCGCCAGCAGCTTATCCGGTGGGTACACTGAAGCTTTCTTT. Translated, it gives CASSLSGGYTEAFF.

This rearrangement joins TRBV2 to TRBJ1-1; D not resolved. In germline, CDR1 is SNHLY, CDR2 FYNNEI. V was clipped by 4 bases and J by 6 bases, with 6 bases between them. This CDR3 has 11 amino acids. The chain's CDR3 is CASSAAAEAFF. Written as DNA, the CDR3 is TGTGCCAGCAGTGCGGCAGCTGAAGCTTTCTTT.

The V and J genes are TRBV19 and TRBJ2-2, with a tentative D call TRBD2 (6 bases). The CDR3 is 18 amino acids. The germline V gene encodes CDR1 LNHDA and CDR2 SQIVND (reference sequence). V was trimmed by 5 bases and J by 0 bases, leaving 19 bases between them. CDR3 region: CASSSARLGEANTGELFF. CDR3 DNA sequence: TGTGCCAGTAGTTCGGCCCGGTTGGGGGAGGCGAACACCGGGGAGCTGTTTTTT.

The chain couples TRBV2 to TRBJ1-6, with D possibly being TRBD1 (5 bases). CDR1 and CDR2 from the germline V gene are SNHLY and FYNNEI. The CDR3 sequence is 18 residues long. Trimming cost V 0 bases and J 0 bases, with 12 bases left between them. The DNA of the CDR3 is TGTGCCAGCAGTGAAGCAGTTCCAGGGAGCTCCTATAATTCACCCCTCCACTTT. Its protein product is CASSEAVPGSSYNSPLHF.

This sequence joins TRBV18 and TRBJ1-6; 11 nucleotides align to TRBD1. The CDR3 sequence is 14 residues long. In germline, CDR1 is KGHSH, CDR2 LQKENI. V lost 5 bases and J lost 9; bases outside the gene matches: 3. CDR3 DNA: TGTGCCAGCTCATTGGACAGGGGGCGTTCACCCCTCCACTTT. Residues: CASSLDRGRSPLHF.

The V call is TRBV10-1, the J call TRBJ2-4; no reliable D call. The germline gives CDR1 WNHNN, CDR2 SYGVQD (reference sequence). This CDR3 has 15 amino acids. The germline V and J ends were trimmed by 4 bases and 1 base, with 11 bases remaining between them. The CDR3 sequence: CASSGDFQAKNIQYF. CDR3 DNA sequence: TGCGCCAGCAGTGGAGACTTTCAGGCCAAAAACATTCAGTACTTC.

Only one count was recorded for this clone. The chain employs TRBV19 and TRBJ2-1; no clear D gene. The germline V and J ends were trimmed by 3 bases and 9 bases, with 12 bases remaining between them. The germline V gene has CDR1 LNHDA and CDR2 SQIVND (reference sequence). This CDR3 region has 13 residues. The CDR3 is CASSIKHQAEQFF. DNA of the CDR3: TGTGCCAGTAGTATCAAGCACCAGGCTGAGCAGTTCTTC.

This chain connects TRBV5-1 to TRBJ1-1; a weak D match, TRBD1 (5 bases). The CDR3 contains 12 residues. Germline CDR1 reads SGHRS; CDR2 reads YFSETQ. V lost 2 bases, J lost 5 bases, and 7 bases lay in between. The CDR3 nucleotides read TGCGCCAGCAGCTTCGGGGGGACTGAAGCTTTCTTT. Translating gives CASSFGGTEAFF.

The J gene is TRBJ2-1, the V gene TRBV27, with D uncertain. Germline CDR1 reads MNHEY; CDR2 reads SMNVEV (reference sequence). There are 15 residues in the CDR3. V lost 3 bases and J lost 2, with 11 bases in between. The CDR3, as DNA: TGTGCCAGCAGTTTCAAAGAAAGCGCCTACAATGAGCAGTTCTTC. Amino acids: CASSFKESAYNEQFF.

The V and J genes are TRBV25-1 and TRBJ2-3; D remains unclear. CDR3 length equals 13 residues. The germline gives CDR1 MGHDK, CDR2 SYGVNS. The germline V and J ends were trimmed by 3 bases and 3 bases, with 7 bases remaining between them. CDR3 sequence (DNA): TGTGCCAGCAGTGACGCAGGTACAGATACGCAGTATTTT. It translates to CASSDAGTDTQYF.

This chain joins TRBV5-1 and TRBJ2-3; 10 nucleotides match TRBD1. The length of the CDR3 is 16 residues. The germline CDR1 and CDR2 sequences are SGHRS and YFSETQ. Losses at the gene ends were 4 bases for V and 0 bases for J; bases not matched to a gene: 5. The CDR3 sequence: CASSTGDRGSTDTQYF. CDR3 coding DNA: TGCGCCAGCAGCACGGGGGACAGGGGAAGCACAGATACGCAGTATTTT.

The rearrangement uses TRBV5-1 and TRBJ1-2, with D possibly being TRBD1 (5 bases). The V end lost 3 bases, the J end lost 4 bases, and 16 bases lay between the germline ends. The CDR3 sequence is 15 residues long. Germline loops: CDR1 SGHRS, CDR2 YFSETQ. The CDR3 loop is CASSSVQVGRYGYTF. In DNA form, the CDR3 reads TGCGCCAGCAGCTCAGTACAGGTCGGGCGCTATGGCTACACCTTC.

This clone was detected only once. The chain couples TRBV7-8 to TRBJ2-1, with 12 positions matching TRBD2. CDR1 is SGHVS and CDR2 is FQNEAQ in the germline V gene. CDR3 length: 16 residues. After removal of 5 bases from V and 10 bases from J, the junction contained 12 bases not matched to a gene. The CDR3 DNA is TGTGCCAGCAGCCCGCTTCTAGCGGGAGGGCCGCGGGAGCAGTTCTTC. Amino acid sequence: CASSPLLAGGPREQFF.

The chain recombines TRBV12-3 or TRBV12-4 with TRBJ1-5; no definite D call. V lost 0 bases and J 4 bases, leaving 4 bases between the germline ends. This CDR3 comprises 13 residues. The CDR3 DNA reads TGTGCCAGCAGTTTAGCACCGAATCAGCCCCAGCATTTT. It specifies CASSLAPNQPQHF.

The gene calls are TRBV7-9 and TRBJ2-3, with 12 bases identical to TRBD2. V shed 1 base and J 3 bases; nucleotides not matched to a gene: 2. The CDR3 loop spans 16 amino acids. Germline CDR1 is SEHNR and CDR2 is FQNEAQ (reference sequence). The CDR3 region has the DNA TGTGCCAGCAGCTTAGGACTAGCGGGAGTAACAGATACGCAGTATTTT. Its translation: CASSLGLAGVTDTQYF.

This clone was recorded a few times. This sequence joins TRBV29-1 and TRBJ2-4; 8 positions match TRBD1. This CDR3 region has 13 residues. After removal of 6 bases from V and 3 bases from J, the junction contained 4 bases not matched to a gene. CDR1 and CDR2 (germline): SQVTM, ANQGSEA. The CDR3 loop is CSVTGEVKNIQYF. DNA for the CDR3: TGCAGCGTGACAGGGGAGGTCAAAAACATTCAGTACTTC.

The chain uses TRBV18 and TRBJ1-3; D uncertain. Per germline, CDR1 KGHSH and CDR2 LQKENI. Trimming left V 3 bases short and J 6 bases short, with 12 bases between. The CDR3 is 14 amino acids. CDR3 DNA sequence: TGTGCCAGCTCACCGAGGGAACAGCCAAACACCATATATTTT. This encodes CASSPREQPNTIYF.

J is TRBJ1-2 and V is TRBV27; tentatively, D is TRBD1 (5 bases). The CDR3 covers 13 residues. Trimming left V 1 base short and J 8 bases short, with 11 bases between. Germline CDR1 MNHEY, CDR2 SMNVEV (reference sequence). CDR3 sequence: CASSLWQGGGYTF. The CDR3 region has the DNA TGTGCCAGCAGTTTATGGCAGGGTGGCGGCTACACCTTC.

The genes are TRBV28 and TRBJ2-2, with 10 bases aligning to TRBD2. There are 17 residues in the CDR3. V shed 3 bases and J 5 bases; nucleotides not matched to a gene: 9. Looked up from germline, CDR1 is MDHEN and CDR2 is SYDVKM. CDR3 in amino acids: CASSFPGTSAYTGELFF. In DNA, the CDR3 is TGTGCCAGCAGTTTCCCAGGGACTAGCGCATATACCGGGGAGCTGTTTTTT.

V is TRBV27 and J is TRBJ2-2; 8 positions agree with TRBD1. The CDR3 has 16 amino acids. Germline CDR1 and CDR2: MNHEY and SMNVEV (reference sequence). V was pared by 4 bases and J by 1 base, with 5 bases of the junction left unmatched. CDR3 protein: CASSSIGTGNTGELFF. The DNA of the CDR3 is TGTGCCAGCAGTTCGATCGGGACAGGGAACACCGGGGAGCTGTTTTTT.